A selection of T cell receptor beta chains follows, all from one sample in a study of shared clonotypes between healthy human individuals. Profiling relied on immunoSEQ multiplex PCR, and the TCRdb table lists in-frame clones only, not all of them. The repertoire consists of about a million clones, with 76% occurring once and the leading ten covering around 1.4%. Sequencing used memory CD4+ T cells sorted from blood. The receptors originated from a man aged 18 to 29 in good health. Each CDR3 is given with its conserved first and last residue. A D gene is named only where the DNA matches it firmly. Clone sizes are given selectively: once, few, many, or a class where the clone is expanded.

J | D | V | size | length | CDR3 | DNA
TRBJ1-3 | - | TRBV28 | once | 14 | CASSWGQPGNTIYF | TGTGCCAGCAGTTGGGGCCAACCGGGAAACACCATATATTTT
TRBJ2-1 | - | TRBV27 | once | 14 | CASTGGASYNEQFF | TGTGCCAGCACGGGCGGGGCCTCCTACAATGAGCAGTTCTTC
TRBJ1-1 | TRBD1 | TRBV7-8 | - | 15 | CASSLSTGGSTEAFF | TGTGCCAGCAGCTTATCGACAGGGGGGTCCACTGAAGCTTTCTTT
TRBJ2-3 | TRBD2 | TRBV9 | - | 14 | CASNQAGGTDTQYF | TGTGCCAGCAACCAAGCGGGAGGCACAGATACGCAGTATTTT
TRBJ2-5 | TRBD2 | TRBV30 | - | 15 | CAWSATSGVAETQYF | TGTGCCTGGAGCGCCACTAGCGGGGTAGCCGAGACCCAGTACTTC
TRBJ1-2 | - | TRBV19 | - | 11 | CASTSGYGYTF | TGTGCCAGTACTTCCGGCTATGGCTACACCTTC
TRBJ2-6 | - | TRBV5-6 | - | 17 | CASSLGRRTSGANVLTF | TGTGCCAGCAGCTTGGGTCGGCGTACCTCTGGGGCCAACGTCCTGACTTTC
TRBJ2-7 | - | TRBV6-1 | - | 13 | CASSISTPYEQYF | TGTGCCAGCAGTATTAGCACACCGTACGAGCAGTACTTC
TRBJ2-1 | TRBD2 | TRBV11-2 | - | 17 | CASSLVSSGPSYNEQFF | TGTGCCAGCAGCTTAGTCTCTAGCGGACCCTCCTACAATGAGCAGTTCTTC
TRBJ2-2 | - | TRBV28 | - | 11 | CASLLAGELFF | TGTGCCAGCCTGCTAGCGGGGGAGCTGTTTTTT
TRBJ1-2 | - | TRBV9 | - | 13 | CASSEDQRYGYTF | TGTGCCAGCAGCGAGGATCAGAGATATGGCTACACCTTC
TRBJ2-5 | TRBD2 | TRBV28 | - | 15 | CASSPGLAGQETQYF | TGTGCCAGCAGTCCTGGCTTAGCGGGACAAGAGACCCAGTACTTC
TRBJ2-5 | - | TRBV27 | once | 14 | CASSPGAVEETQYF | TGTGCCAGCAGCCCGGGGGCGGTGGAGGAGACCCAGTACTTC
TRBJ2-3 | - | TRBV20-1 | - | 11 | CIGGEGNTQYF | TGCATAGGGGGGGAGGGGAATACGCAGTATTTT
TRBJ2-7 | - | TRBV2 | few | 14 | CASSTSALWDEQYF | TGTGCCAGCAGTACATCGGCCCTCTGGGACGAGCAGTACTTC
TRBJ1-6 | - | TRBV7-8 | - | 14 | CASSFSRVASPLHF | TGTGCCAGCAGCTTTTCCAGGGTAGCTTCACCCCTCCACTTT
TRBJ2-7 | - | TRBV19 | - | 14 | CASSKPGQSYEQYF | TGTGCCAGTAGTAAACCGGGACAATCCTACGAGCAGTACTTC
TRBJ1-1 | - | TRBV6-5 | - | 13 | CASTRPGNTEAFF | TGTGCCAGCACCCGACCAGGGAACACTGAAGCTTTCTTT
TRBJ1-1 | - | TRBV9 | - | 17 | CASSQVPPDILYTEAFF | TGTGCCAGCAGCCAGGTCCCTCCAGACATCTTGTACACTGAAGCTTTCTTT
TRBJ2-1 | - | TRBV5-1 | - | 14 | CASSLSLRGNEQFF | TGCGCCAGCAGCTTGTCTCTCCGGGGCAATGAGCAGTTCTTC
TRBJ1-5 | - | TRBV6-5 | - | 13 | CASSRALNQPQHF | TGTGCCAGCAGCCGGGCGTTAAATCAGCCCCAGCATTTT
TRBJ1-4 | TRBD1 | TRBV6-1 | many | 14 | CASSLRTGPEKLFF | TGTGCCAGCAGCCTCAGGACAGGACCGGAAAAACTGTTTTTT
TRBJ1-2 | - | TRBV5-1 | - | 14 | CASSWGDNNYGYTF | TGCGCCAGCAGCTGGGGGGACAATAACTATGGCTACACCTTC
TRBJ2-7 | - | TRBV21-1 | - | 14 | CASSKASGSYEQYF | TGTGCCAGCAGCAAAGCGAGCGGGAGCTACGAGCAGTACTTC
TRBJ1-2 | TRBD1 | TRBV5-1 | few | 14 | CASSSTGDGYGYTF | TGCGCCAGCAGCTCGACAGGGGATGGCTATGGCTACACCTTC
TRBJ2-2 | - | TRBV2 | - | 14 | CASSVLTRAGELFF | TGTGCCAGCAGTGTGTTGACCCGGGCCGGGGAGCTGTTTTTT
TRBJ2-2 | - | TRBV4-1 | once | 16 | CASSSRGGPDTGELFF | TGCGCCAGCAGCTCCCGAGGGGGACCGGACACCGGGGAGCTGTTTTTT
TRBJ1-1 | - | TRBV7-2 | - | 14 | CASSSGGAVAEAFF | TGTGCCAGCAGCTCAGGCGGGGCGGTGGCAGAAGCTTTCTTT
TRBJ2-1 | - | TRBV30 | - | 13 | CAWSESGWNEQFF | TGTGCCTGGAGTGAATCGGGGTGGAATGAGCAGTTCTTC
TRBJ2-1 | TRBD2 | TRBV7-2 | - | 15 | CASSARTSRINEQFF | TGTGCCAGCAGCGCGCGGACTAGCCGGATCAATGAGCAGTTCTTC
TRBJ1-6 | TRBD1 | TRBV5-6 | - | 15 | CASSLGTGRGSPLHF | TGTGCCAGCAGCTTGGGGACAGGCCGGGGTTCACCCCTCCACTTT
TRBJ2-7 | - | TRBV14 | - | 11 | CASSQNTGQYF | TGTGCCAGCAGCCAAAATACCGGGCAGTACTTC
TRBJ2-5 | TRBD1 | TRBV9 | - | 15 | CASSARTGDQETQYF | TGTGCCAGCAGCGCTAGGACAGGGGACCAAGAGACCCAGTACTTC
TRBJ2-1 | TRBD2 | TRBV5-4 | - | 14 | CASSFISGGNEQFF | TGTGCCAGCAGCTTCATTAGCGGGGGAAATGAGCAGTTCTTC
TRBJ2-5 | - | TRBV5-4 | - | 14 | CASSPGGGTETQYF | TGTGCCAGCAGCCCTGGAGGGGGTACGGAGACCCAGTACTTC
TRBJ1-1 | TRBD1 | TRBV25-1 | - | 15 | CASSVTTGGDTEAFF | TGTGCCAGCAGTGTTACGACAGGGGGGGACACTGAAGCTTTCTTT
TRBJ2-7 | TRBD1 | TRBV5-1 | - | 13 | CASRRGLDGEQYF | TGCGCCAGCAGAAGGGGGCTTGATGGCGAGCAGTACTTC
TRBJ2-2 | - | TRBV11-3 | - | 14 | CASSLERGTGELFF | TGTGCCAGCAGCTTAGAGCGGGGCACCGGGGAGCTGTTTTTT
TRBJ2-5 | TRBD1 | TRBV6-5 | once | 15 | CASSYDRAPQETQYF | TGTGCCAGCAGTTACGACAGGGCGCCCCAAGAGACCCAGTACTTC
TRBJ2-7 | - | TRBV5-4 | once | 12 | CASSYDSYEQYF | TGTGCCAGCAGCTATGACAGCTACGAGCAGTACTTC
TRBJ2-5 | - | TRBV27 | few | 14 | CASTLRRGSETQYF | TGTGCCAGCACCTTAAGGAGGGGTTCTGAGACCCAGTACTTC
TRBJ2-1 | - | TRBV18 | - | 13 | CASSPPWQNEQFF | TGTGCCAGCTCACCACCGTGGCAAAATGAGCAGTTCTTC
TRBJ2-3 | TRBD1 | TRBV19 | - | 15 | CASSMTTGIGDTQYF | TGTGCCAGTAGTATGACGACAGGGATCGGAGATACGCAGTATTTT
TRBJ2-7 | - | TRBV11-2 | - | 15 | CASSRYGAGSYEQYF | TGTGCCAGCAGCCGGTACGGAGCGGGTTCCTACGAGCAGTACTTC
TRBJ2-7 | - | TRBV7-2 | - | 16 | CASSLASGNLWYEQYF | TGTGCCAGCAGCTTAGCCTCAGGAAACTTATGGTACGAGCAGTACTTC
TRBJ2-7 | - | TRBV7-2 | - | 15 | CASSLEVVRSYEQYF | TGTGCCAGCAGCTTAGAGGTGGTCAGATCCTACGAGCAGTACTTC
TRBJ2-3 | TRBD2 | TRBV19 | once | 17 | CASSMGRTSGSTDTQYF | TGTGCCAGTAGTATGGGCAGGACTAGCGGCAGCACAGATACGCAGTATTTT
TRBJ2-7 | - | TRBV5-1 | - | 11 | CASSFNYEQYF | TGCGCCAGCAGCTTTAACTACGAGCAGTACTTC
TRBJ1-4 | TRBD1 | TRBV30 | - | 15 | CAWSTGTVTNEKLFF | TGTGCCTGGAGTACCGGGACAGTAACTAATGAAAAACTGTTTTTT
TRBJ2-5 | - | TRBV27 | - | 13 | CASSPEGQETQYF | TGTGCCAGCAGTCCCGAAGGGCAAGAGACCCAGTACTTC
TRBJ1-3 | TRBD1 | TRBV4-1 | - | 19 | CASSQGGQGRNEAGNTIYF | TGCGCCAGCAGCCAAGGGGGACAGGGGCGAAACGAGGCTGGAAACACCATATATTTT
TRBJ2-5 | TRBD1 | TRBV10-2 | - | 15 | CASGARDRGQETQYF | TGCGCCAGTGGGGCGAGGGACAGGGGACAAGAGACCCAGTACTTC
TRBJ2-3 | - | TRBV5-1 | - | 14 | CASSLGSPTDTQYF | TGCGCCAGCAGCTTGGGGAGCCCCACAGATACGCAGTATTTT
TRBJ1-1 | - | TRBV7-2 | - | 14 | CASSRLVMNTEAFF | TGTGCCAGTTCGCGTTTGGTTATGAACACTGAAGCTTTCTTT